This T cell receptor beta chain was sequenced in a study of blood T cell repertoires in COVID-19. Study as a whole: Whether acute or convalescent, the COVID-19 samples came from the United States, Italy and Spain. The analysed material was cDNA or gDNA that came from T cells, B-cell-depleted T cells, or PBMCs.

Trimming took 2 bases from V and 7 from J, leaving 5 bases between them. Germline V gives CDR1 SGHTA, CDR2 FQGNSA. The length of the CDR3 is 12 residues. Per the original data handling: Cell counts per sample came from amplifying reference gene primers. Measured with immunoSEQ multiplex PCR; TCRdb has only the in-frame clones, and not every one. Clone size and V and J calls were adopted from that table, with D and trimming inferred from the DNA. This table has about 180,000 clones, approximately 88% appearing once. This receptor was obtained from a woman aged 45-65 years with acute or convalescent COVID-19. V usage is TRBV7-2 and J usage is TRBJ1-4; the D is unclear. The source material was peripheral blood. CDR3 bases: TGTGCCAGCAGCTTAAATAGTGAAAAACTGTTTTTT. Its translation: CASSLNSEKLFF.